This entry is about one T cell receptor (beta chain). The antigen is undetermined. This sample was included in a study of PD-1 blockade in classical Hodgkin lymphoma. The study, taken as a whole, reports: By C4D1, diversity of CD4+ TCRs had risen significantly, whereas that of CD8+ TCRs had not. Some patients began nivolumab under 1 year after ASCT. These patients were excluded from later analyses. The study found complete responders had baseline diversity similar to newly diagnosed patients. Newly diagnosed patients were reported to exhibit reduced baseline TCR diversity relative to healthy donors.

Relapse after autologous stem cell transplantation occurred in every patient, and brentuximab vedotin exposure varied. Germline V gives CDR1 SGHDT, CDR2 YYEEEE. The CDR3 contains 14 residues. With 5 bases clipped from V and 3 bases from J, the junction kept 7 bases outside the gene matches. The assay was immunoSEQ multiplex PCR, and TCRdb's table has in-frame clones only and misses some. The table has some 65,000 clones, about 64% seen once; the top ten hold approximately 9%. The origin of this receptor is a human donor with classical Hodgkin lymphoma. V is TRBV5-6 and J is TRBJ2-7, with 8 bases matching TRBD1. The input for sequencing was peripheral blood mononuclear cells (PBMCs), taken before the second cycle of nivolumab. CDR3 sequence reads: CASSPGTGLYEQYF. The CDR3 DNA reads TGTGCCAGCAGTCCAGGGACAGGCCTCTACGAGCAGTACTTC.